This T cell receptor beta chain was sequenced in a study of shared clonotypes between healthy human individuals. Method: immunoSEQ multiplex PCR; TCRdb's copy keeps in-frame clones and lacks some. The sample includes approximately 2.3 million clones, 90% to 95% of them seen just once. Germline V CDR1 and CDR2: SGHTA, FQGNSA. The CDR3 length is 15 residues. The V segment lost 3 bases and the J segment 5 bases; nucleotides outside the gene matches: 2. With regard to this clone: Its antigen remains unknown.

Study-wide results and limits: Deeper or shallower sequencing was expected to change how clonotypes are shared among donors.

The TCR was taken from a man between 18 and 35 years old in good health. Some clones in this sample may be carry-over from other donors' samples. This rearrangement joins TRBV7-2 to TRBJ2-1; 12 bases match TRBD2. The sequenced sample was naive CD4+ T cells from PBMCs. Stated subset: CD45RA+ positively selected. Written as DNA, the CDR3 is TGTGCCAGCAGCTTCGGACTAGCGGGAAACAATGAGCAGTTCTTC. It encodes CASSFGLAGNNEQFF.